Shown below are 10 T cell receptor beta chains from a single sample sequenced in a study of blood T cells in healthy people across ages. With a J-beta primer mix and a sample-barcoded 5' primer, a second PCR ran 7 to 11 cycles. TCRdb called the 5' RACE reads again in MiXCR, with one record for every CDR3 protein. The sample yields around 2 million distinct CDR3 sequences, roughly 43% seen once. Sequencing was done on a sample of blood. The source of these receptors is a human donor in good health.

A single count supports this clonotype. The chain employs TRBV5-1 and TRBJ1-5; D is ambiguous. V lost 4 bases and J lost 5, with 10 bases in between. The V gene's germline CDR1 is SGHRS and CDR2 YFSETQ. The CDR3 runs to 13 residues. DNA for the CDR3: TGCGCCAGCAGCCGCTTCTCAGATCAGCCCCAGCATTTT. Amino acids: CASSRFSDQPQHF.

In regard to this clonotype: Being one base from a much bigger clone, this may be a read error. The chain links TRBV5-6 to TRBJ2-1; no clear D gene. The CDR3 has 12 residues. Germline CDR1 SGHDT, CDR2 YYEEEE. The CDR3 spells CASSLAKNAQFF. The CDR3 region has the DNA TGTGCCAGCAGCTTGGCAAAGAATGCGCAGTTCTTC.

V gene TRBV5-1 combines with J gene TRBJ2-5; TRBD1 might be the D (6 bases). Trimming removed 2 bases from V and 2 bases from J, with 13 bases in between. The CDR3 spans 15 residues. Germline CDR1 and CDR2: SGHRS and YFSETQ. CDR3: CASSFRDTLQETQYF. CDR3 DNA sequence: TGCGCCAGCAGCTTCCGGGACACTCTTCAAGAGACCCAGTACTTC.

This clonotype was observed a handful of times. The V call is TRBV7-9, the J call TRBJ2-1, with D perhaps TRBD1 (5 bases). CDR1 and CDR2 (germline): SEHNR, FQNEAQ (reference sequence). Trimming pared 1 base from V and 13 bases from J, leaving 11 bases between. This CDR3 comprises 12 residues. The CDR3 DNA is TGTGCCAGCAGCTTAGGTGCAGGGCTACAGTTCTTC. It is translated as CASSLGAGLQFF.

This clonotype appeared many times. The chain is built from TRBV20-1 and TRBJ2-1; perhaps D is TRBD1 or TRBD2 (7 bases each). V was clipped by 6 bases and J by 3 bases, with 15 bases between them. This CDR3 comprises 14 residues. Germline assignment: CDR1 DFQATT and CDR2 SNEGSKA (reference sequence). CDR3 residues: CSARGGRNYNEQFF. The CDR3 DNA sequence: TGCAGTGCCAGGGGGGGGAGAAACTACAATGAGCAGTTCTTC.

This clonotype was counted only a few times. This chain joins TRBV5-1 and TRBJ2-3; 9 nucleotides align to TRBD2. V was clipped by 4 bases and J by 2 bases; unmatched bases: 8. Germline assignment: CDR1 SGHRS and CDR2 YFSETQ. The CDR3 contains 16 residues. The CDR3 sequence: CASSLRTSENTDTQYF. CDR3 coding DNA: TGCGCCAGCAGCCTAAGGACTAGCGAGAACACAGATACGCAGTATTTT.

This clonotype was detected only a few times. This sequence joins TRBV6-5 and TRBJ2-5; D gene uncertain. From germline, CDR1 is MNHEY and CDR2 SVGAGI. With 4 bases removed from V and 4 bases from J, the gap between germline ends came to 10 bases. The CDR3 totals 13 residues. CDR3 nucleotide sequence: TGTGCCAGCAGTTCCCTACTACTAGAGACCCAGTACTTC. It is translated as CASSSLLLETQYF.

The sample holds one count of this clonotype. Germline is not matched at one junction end, which may reflect a read error. The gene calls are TRBV4-3 and TRBJ2-2; the match to TRBD2 covers 7 bases. Germline lookup yields CDR1 LGHNA and CDR2 YSLEER. The CDR3 totals 16 residues. The chain's CDR3 is CASSQGLGANTGELFF. CDR3 DNA sequence: TGCGCCAGTAGCCAAGGACTAGGGGCGAACACCGGGGAGCTGTTTTTT.

This clonotype came up a few times. This chain uses TRBV9 with TRBJ2-1; weak D call: TRBD1 (6 bases). Germline loops: CDR1 SGDLS, CDR2 YYNGEE. CDR3 length: 14 amino acids. Trimming cost V 0 bases and J 8 bases, with 12 bases left between them. The CDR3 DNA reads TGTGCCAGCAGCGTAGGGCCAGGGGATGATGAGCAGTTCTTC. Residues: CASSVGPGDDEQFF.

The chain combines TRBV7-2 with TRBJ2-1; D could derive from TRBD1 or TRBD2 (6 bases each). V was pared by 1 base and J by 8 bases, with 12 bases between. Germline values: CDR1 SGHTA, CDR2 FQGNSA. The CDR3 contains 14 residues. The CDR3, as DNA: TGTGCCAGCAGCTTAGACGGGGGCGACTATGAGCAGTTCTTC. Translated: CASSLDGGDYEQFF. Complete variable domain (other parts from reference TRBV7-2 and TRBJ2-1): GAGVSQSPSNKVTEKGKDVELRCDPISGHTALYWYRQSLGQGLEFLIYFQGNSAPDKSGLPSDRFSAERTGGSVSTLTIQRTQQEDSAVYLCASSLDGGDYEQFFGPGTRLTVL.